The subject of this entry is one T cell receptor (beta chain). What it binds is unknown. CDR3 length equals 17 residues. Germline CDR1 SGHVS, CDR2 FQNEAQ. V lost 1 base, J lost 3 bases, and 6 bases stayed unmatched. Any symptoms of ophthalmopathy came after the first hyperthyroidism diagnosis, from which the blood sample dates. TCR beta CDR3 regions were amplified from RNA. First-round RT-PCR with HTBI primers amplified the TCR CDR3 region. TCRdb reprocessed the multiplex PCR reads with MiXCR, giving one entry per CDR3 protein. The sample carries 35,000 to 45,000 distinct CDR3 sequences, 40% to 55% recorded once. The source of the sample is a study of T cells in Graves' hyperthyroidism and ophthalmopathy. Findings and limits, study-wide: Most clonotypes that expanded in the thyroid above 0.001 also showed up in blood.

Sequenced: blood. The rearrangement uses TRBV7-8 and TRBJ1-2; 12 nucleotides align to TRBD1. The source is a woman aged 45 to 65 with Graves' hyperthyroidism that later progressed to Graves' ophthalmopathy. The CDR3 spells CASSLGGTGGPDYGYTF. CDR3 sequence (DNA): TGTGCCAGCAGCTTAGGGGGGACAGGGGGCCCCGACTATGGCTACACCTTC.